Listed here is a single T cell receptor (beta chain). Trimming removed 5 bases from V and 5 bases from J; junction bases left unmatched: 4. This CDR3 has 14 amino acids. The germline gives CDR1 MNHEY, CDR2 SMNVEV (reference sequence). The sample is drawn from a study of T cell changes during pregnancy in multiple sclerosis. The data were produced by immunoSEQ multiplex PCR, yet TCRdb's version contains in-frame clones alone and is incomplete. Found here are 35,000 to 40,000 clones, roughly 91% of them singletons; the top ten hold roughly 6.1%. V gene TRBV27 combines with J gene TRBJ1-5; 9 bases agree with TRBD1. This material consisted of CD8+ T cells from peripheral blood mononuclear cells, taken in the second trimester of pregnancy. This sequence originates from a female donor with multiple sclerosis, enrolled in a pregnancy study. In DNA form, the CDR3 reads TGTGCCAGCAGTAAGGGACAGGGATATCAGCCCCAGCATTTT. Amino acid sequence: CASSKGQGYQPQHF.